This TCR beta chain emerged from a study of post-analysis software for immune sequencing data. Study findings and constraints: About 5 TRBV segments occurring more often in patients than controls included TRBV5-6, TRBV5-1 and TRBV20-1.

In the case of this clonotype: Antigen specificity is unknown.

There are 13 residues in the CDR3. CDR1 MRHNA and CDR2 SNTAGT come from the germline V gene. Trimming cost V 3 bases and J 3 bases, with 6 bases left between them. Unique molecular identifiers had been added to the TCR beta cDNA libraries. TCRdb ran MiXCR on the PCR reads and lists one entry per CDR3 protein. Seen here are approximately 730,000 distinct CDR3 sequences, just under 30% observed once, and the top ten hold 0.56%. Sequenced input: blood. The J gene is TRBJ1-5, the V gene TRBV6-4; the D is unclear. The source of this sequence is a girl aged 10-17 years with multiple sclerosis. CDR3 coding DNA: TGTGCCAGCAGTGAATGGCCCAATCAGCCCCAGCATTTT. It codes for CASSEWPNQPQHF.